These 9 T cell receptor beta chains came from one sample sequenced in a study of neoadjuvant nivolumab and ipilimumab in lung cancer (dated by TCRdb to 2018 to 2020). Receptors were amplified or captured by the immunoSEQ multiplex PCR assay. TCRdb took over this immuneACCESS table, retaining in-frame rearrangements with V and J assigned. Such tables are incomplete; in checked studies, under half of the missing clones stem from an unresolved V gene, and the remainder is unexplained. The sample table records about 20,000 clones; under 80% of these occur just once. The top ten clones comprise over 6% of the sample. What this sample's time point label stands for: at surgical resection after neoadjuvant nivolumab +/- ipilimumab. This sample comprised tumor tissue, obtained after neoadjuvant nivolumab, alone or with ipilimumab, at or shortly before surgery. These receptor sequences come from an adult with non-small cell lung cancer.

The V gene is TRBV5-1, the J gene TRBJ1-4; the D is unclear. The V end was cut by 4 bases, the J end by 2 bases, with 9 bases between. There are 14 residues in the CDR3. Germline-derived CDR1 and CDR2 are SGHRS and YFSETQ. Here the CDR3 reads CASSRRATNEKLFF. The CDR3 coding sequence is TGCGCCAGCAGCCGGAGGGCCACTAATGAAAAACTGTTTTTT.

The chain recombines TRBV9 with TRBJ2-7; D not resolved. Per the germline V gene, CDR1 is SGDLS and CDR2 is YYNGEE. V gave up 0 bases and J gave up 0 bases, with 7 bases separating them. This CDR3 is 14 amino acids long. This CDR3 reads CASSVGGDSYEQYF. CDR3 DNA sequence: TGTGCCAGCAGCGTAGGTGGGGACTCCTACGAGCAGTACTTC.

This chain uses TRBV11-2 with TRBJ2-5; 9 bases are shared with TRBD1. V dropped 3 bases and J dropped 2; count of bases not matched to a gene: 4. There are 15 residues in the CDR3. In germline, CDR1 is SGHAT, CDR2 FQNNGV. The CDR3 DNA sequence: TGTGCCAGCAGCTTGGGACAGGGAAGACAAGAGACCCAGTACTTC. This gives the protein CASSLGQGRQETQYF.

The gene calls are TRBV7-2 and TRBJ2-2, with 11 bases that match TRBD2. The junction had 10 bases not matched to a gene; V was cut back by 1 base and J by 3 bases. This CDR3 spans 19 amino acids. Looked up from germline, CDR1 is SGHTA and CDR2 is FQGNSA. This CDR3 reads CASSLEWVTSGIDTGELFF. In DNA, the CDR3 is TGTGCCAGCAGCTTAGAGTGGGTGACTAGCGGGATCGACACCGGGGAGCTGTTTTTT.

The chain joins TRBV7-2 to TRBJ1-5; possible D gene TRBD1, 5 bases. With 5 bases removed from V and 2 bases from J, the gap between germline ends came to 10 bases. The CDR3 has 14 residues. Germline V gene sequence: CDR1 SGHTA, CDR2 FQGNSA. The CDR3 DNA follows: TGTGCCAGCAGCCTCTGGGGCGGCAATCAGCCCCAGCATTTT. Its translation: CASSLWGGNQPQHF.

The chain uses TRBV7-9 and TRBJ2-1; 7 bases are a match to TRBD2. CDR1 and CDR2 (germline): SEHNR, FQNEAQ (reference sequence). The CDR3 has 17 residues. Unmatched junction bases numbered 14, after V lost 5 bases and J lost 4 bases. The CDR3 DNA is TGTGCCAGCAGCGTAGGATTGGGGGGGGAAGGATACAATGAGCAGTTCTTC. Residues: CASSVGLGGEGYNEQFF. The complete variable domain, with remaining parts taken from reference TRBV7-9 and TRBJ2-1, reads DTGVSQNPRHKITKRGQNVTFRCDPISEHNRLYWYRQTLGQGPEFLTYFQNEAQLEKSRLLSDRFSAERPKGSFSTLEIQRTEQGDSAMYLCASSVGLGGEGYNEQFFGPGTRLTVL.

The chain carries TRBV29-1 and TRBJ1-2; D unclear. Trimming took 4 bases from V and 2 from J, leaving 5 bases between them. Germline assignment: CDR1 SQVTM and CDR2 ANQGSEA. This CDR3 has 11 residues. CDR3 sequence reads: CSVGPNYGYTF. The CDR3 DNA follows: TGCAGCGTTGGACCGAACTATGGCTACACCTTC.

The CDR3 sequence: CASSYLQGQGGYTF. The DNA of the CDR3 is TGTGCCAGCAGTTACCTACAGGGGCAGGGAGGCTACACCTTC. This sequence joins TRBV6-6 and TRBJ1-2, with TRBD1 matching 7 bases. The CDR3 contains 14 residues. Germline V gives CDR1 MNHNY, CDR2 SVGAGI (reference sequence). Losses at the gene ends were 2 bases for V and 8 bases for J; bases not matched to a gene: 8.

The chain uses TRBV6-1 and TRBJ2-3; D not certain. Germline lookup yields CDR1 MNHNS and CDR2 SASEGT. The CDR3 contains 13 residues. V was pared by 2 bases and J by 0 bases, with 3 bases between. The CDR3 sequence is CASSEWSTDTQYF. The CDR3, as DNA: TGTGCCAGCAGTGAATGGAGCACAGATACGCAGTATTTT.